The rows below give T cell receptor beta chains drawn from one sample of a study of cytomegalovirus exposure and HLA in healthy donors. The protocol was immunoSEQ multiplex PCR, while the TCRdb copy is restricted to in-frame clones and leaves out a portion. The table lists 100,000 to 150,000 clones, about 93% of them singletons, with roughly 1.2% in the top ten. Material: PBMCs. Receptors were obtained from a woman younger than 35 in good health and CMV-seronegative. Both conserved end residues are part of each CDR3. A D gene is named only where the DNA matches it firmly. Size is stated for part of the rows, as once, few or many counts, or as a class when the clone is expanded.

j_call: TRBJ2-1; d_call: TRBD1; v_call: TRBV27; clone_size: -; cdr3_nt: TGTGCCAGCAGGACCCTACAGGGGTTACATGAGCAGTTCTTC; cdr3_aa: CASRTLQGLHEQFF
j_call: TRBJ2-3; d_call: TRBD2; v_call: TRBV13; clone_size: -; cdr3_nt: TGTGCCAGCAGCTTAGCGGCGGGGGGGGGAGATACGCAGTATTTT; cdr3_aa: CASSLAAGGGDTQYF
j_call: TRBJ1-1; d_call: TRBD1; v_call: TRBV27; clone_size: -; cdr3_nt: TGTGCCAGCAGTTTGTCTAACCGGGACAGGGCGCACACTGAAGCTTTCTTT; cdr3_aa: CASSLSNRDRAHTEAFF
j_call: TRBJ2-3; d_call: TRBD2; v_call: TRBV9; clone_size: -; cdr3_nt: TGTGCCAGCGCAGTAACTAGCGGGGGGACCACAGATACGCAGTATTTT; cdr3_aa: CASAVTSGGTTDTQYF
j_call: TRBJ2-7; d_call: -; v_call: TRBV30; clone_size: -; cdr3_nt: TGTGCCTGGAGTGTAGCAGGGGTTGAGCAGTACTTC; cdr3_aa: CAWSVAGVEQYF
j_call: TRBJ2-7; d_call: TRBD2; v_call: TRBV9; clone_size: -; cdr3_nt: TGTGCCAGCAGCGTACAAGCGGGGGGATACTACGAGCAGTACTTC; cdr3_aa: CASSVQAGGYYEQYF
j_call: TRBJ1-5; d_call: -; v_call: TRBV7-2; clone_size: -; cdr3_nt: TGTGCCAGCTCCTTTAGCAATCAGCCCCAGCATTTT; cdr3_aa: CASSFSNQPQHF
j_call: TRBJ2-2; d_call: -; v_call: TRBV5-6; clone_size: -; cdr3_nt: TGTGCCAGCAGCTTGAACCGGGGGAGCGGCGGGGAGCTGTTTTTT; cdr3_aa: CASSLNRGSGGELFF
j_call: TRBJ2-5; d_call: -; v_call: TRBV2; clone_size: once; cdr3_nt: TGTGCCAGCAGCTTGGACAGCCAAGAGACCCAGTACTTC; cdr3_aa: CASSLDSQETQYF
j_call: TRBJ1-2; d_call: -; v_call: TRBV28; clone_size: -; cdr3_nt: TGTGCCAGCAGCAACCCGACAGGATATGGCTACACCTTC; cdr3_aa: CASSNPTGYGYTF
j_call: TRBJ2-6; d_call: TRBD2; v_call: TRBV5-4; clone_size: -; cdr3_nt: TGTGCCAGCAGCTTTCGACTAGCGGGGGGGAAATTAGCTGGGGCCAACGTCCTGACTTTC; cdr3_aa: CASSFRLAGGKLAGANVLTF